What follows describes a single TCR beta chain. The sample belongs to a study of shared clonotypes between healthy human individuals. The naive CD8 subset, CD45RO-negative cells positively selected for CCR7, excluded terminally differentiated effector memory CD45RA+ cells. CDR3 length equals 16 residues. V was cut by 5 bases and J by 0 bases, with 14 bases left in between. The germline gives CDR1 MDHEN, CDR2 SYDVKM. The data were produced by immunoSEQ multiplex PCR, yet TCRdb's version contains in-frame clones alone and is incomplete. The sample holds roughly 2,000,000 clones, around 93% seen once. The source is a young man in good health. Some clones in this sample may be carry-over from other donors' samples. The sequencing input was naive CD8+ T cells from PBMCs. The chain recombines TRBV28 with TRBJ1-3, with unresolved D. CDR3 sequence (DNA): TGTGCCAGCAGTGTAAGAGAGGGTCCCTCTGGAAACACCATATATTTT. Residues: CASSVREGPSGNTIYF.